These T cell receptor beta chains were read from a single sample in a study of CD8 T cells in Susac syndrome. A single record per CDR3 protein comes from TCRdb applying MiXCR to the immunoSEQ multiplex PCR reads. The data hold hundreds of thousands of distinct CDR3 sequences, with roughly 94% observed a single time. The sequenced sample was CD4+ T cells from PBMCs. Source of these receptors: a human donor with multiple sclerosis. Each CDR3 is given with its conserved first and last residue. D genes are given only for firm matches. Clone size, where shown, is once, few, many, or a class for clones that have expanded.

size: -
D: TRBD2
J: TRBJ2-3
length: 13
V: TRBV3-1
CDR3: CASWASGADTQYF
DNA: TGTGCCAGCTGGGCTAGCGGGGCAGATACGCAGTATTTT

size: -
D: TRBD1
J: TRBJ1-1
length: 13
V: TRBV13
CDR3: CASSPGQYTEAFF
DNA: TGTGCCAGCAGCCCGGGACAGTACACTGAAGCTTTCTTT

size: -
D: -
J: TRBJ1-1
length: 15
V: TRBV6-5
CDR3: CASSYVTGPGTEAFF
DNA: TGTGCCAGCAGTTACGTCACAGGGCCGGGGACTGAAGCTTTCTTT

size: -
D: TRBD1
J: TRBJ1-1
length: 16
V: TRBV5-1
CDR3: CASSLEGAPSNTEAFF
DNA: TGCGCCAGCAGCTTGGAGGGGGCCCCTTCAAACACTGAAGCTTTCTTT

size: -
D: -
J: TRBJ2-7
length: 16
V: TRBV3-1
CDR3: CASSHHSGAFSYEQYF
DNA: TGTGCCAGCAGCCATCACTCAGGGGCGTTCTCCTACGAGCAGTACTTC

size: -
D: -
J: TRBJ2-5
length: 12
V: TRBV5-4
CDR3: CASIGARGTQYF
DNA: TGTGCCAGCATCGGAGCAAGAGGGACCCAGTACTTC

size: -
D: -
J: TRBJ1-6
length: 14
V: TRBV5-1
CDR3: CASSSTGWGSPLHF
DNA: TGCGCCAGCAGTTCTACAGGGTGGGGTTCACCCCTCCACTTT

size: -
D: TRBD2
J: TRBJ2-1
length: 12
V: TRBV19
CDR3: CASSSPSGPQFF
DNA: TGTGCCAGTAGTTCTCCTAGCGGGCCGCAGTTCTTC

size: -
D: TRBD1
J: TRBJ1-6
length: 15
V: TRBV7-8
CDR3: CASTRSGQGDTPLHF
DNA: TGTGCCAGCACCCGGTCCGGACAGGGCGATACACCCCTCCACTTT

size: -
D: TRBD1
J: TRBJ2-7
length: 14
V: TRBV30
CDR3: CAWSSDRAKYEQYF
DNA: TGTGCCTGGAGTTCGGACAGGGCCAAATACGAGCAGTACTTC

size: -
D: TRBD2
J: TRBJ2-7
length: 16
V: TRBV7-8
CDR3: CASSLGTSGGPYEQYF
DNA: TGTGCCAGCAGTCTCGGGACTAGCGGGGGCCCCTACGAGCAGTACTTC

size: -
D: -
J: TRBJ2-1
length: 11
V: TRBV29-1
CDR3: CSVGFYNEQFF
DNA: TGCAGCGTTGGCTTCTACAATGAGCAGTTCTTC

size: -
D: TRBD1
J: TRBJ1-1
length: 14
V: TRBV7-3
CDR3: CASSSQGAGTEAFF
DNA: TGTGCCAGCAGCTCTCAGGGGGCAGGCACTGAAGCTTTCTTT

size: few
D: -
J: TRBJ1-5
length: 12
V: TRBV18
CDR3: CASSLADQPQHF
DNA: TGTGCCAGCTCACTGGCGGATCAGCCCCAGCATTTT

size: -
D: TRBD2
J: TRBJ2-3
length: 14
V: TRBV10-3
CDR3: CAISDSGVIDTQYF
DNA: TGTGCCATCAGTGATAGCGGGGTAATAGATACGCAGTATTTT

size: -
D: TRBD2
J: TRBJ2-3
length: 14
V: TRBV20-1
CDR3: CSALSGGATDTQYF
DNA: TGCAGTGCTTTGAGCGGGGGGGCCACAGATACGCAGTATTTT

size: -
D: -
J: TRBJ1-6
length: 14
V: TRBV2
CDR3: CASSELTGNSPLHF
DNA: TGTGCCAGCAGTGAACTGACGGGGAATTCACCCCTCCACTTT

size: -
D: TRBD1
J: TRBJ2-7
length: 12
V: TRBV12-3/TRBV12-4
CDR3: CASTGGGYEQYF
DNA: TGTGCCAGCACAGGGGGCGGCTACGAGCAGTACTTC

size: -
D: -
J: TRBJ1-1
length: 13
V: TRBV30
CDR3: CAWSVTRSTEAFF
DNA: TGTGCCTGGAGTGTAACTCGGAGCACTGAAGCTTTCTTT

size: -
D: -
J: TRBJ1-2
length: 16
V: TRBV9
CDR3: CASSVGASGEGYGYTF
DNA: TGTGCCAGCAGCGTAGGAGCGTCGGGGGAGGGGTATGGCTACACCTTC

size: -
D: TRBD2
J: TRBJ2-3
length: 13
V: TRBV20-1
CDR3: CSATSGDSDTQYF
DNA: TGCAGTGCCACTAGCGGGGATTCAGATACGCAGTATTTT

size: -
D: -
J: TRBJ2-2
length: 14
V: TRBV19
CDR3: CASIGSPNTGELFF
DNA: TGTGCCAGTATCGGATCTCCGAACACCGGGGAGCTATTTTTT

size: -
D: -
J: TRBJ2-1
length: 13
V: TRBV5-8
CDR3: CASTRGTYNEQFF
DNA: TGTGCCAGCACTAGGGGAACCTACAATGAGCAGTTCTTC

size: -
D: -
J: TRBJ1-5
length: 14
V: TRBV12-3/TRBV12-4
CDR3: CASNLMGNNQPQHF
DNA: TGTGCCAGCAACCTAATGGGGAACAATCAGCCCCAGCATTTT

size: -
D: -
J: TRBJ2-3
length: 13
V: TRBV2
CDR3: CASWRTAADTQYF
DNA: TGTGCCAGCTGGAGGACAGCAGCAGATACGCAGTATTTT

size: -
D: -
J: TRBJ1-1
length: 13
V: TRBV6-5
CDR3: CASSYLGTEGAFF
DNA: TGTGCCAGCAGTTACCTGGGCACCGAGGGAGCTTTCTTT

size: -
D: -
J: TRBJ1-2
length: 13
V: TRBV12-3/TRBV12-4
CDR3: CASSFGGETGYTF
DNA: TGTGCCAGCAGTTTCGGGGGGGAAACCGGCTACACCTTC

size: -
D: -
J: TRBJ1-1
length: 10
V: TRBV29-1
CDR3: CSAGETEAFF
DNA: TGCAGCGCTGGGGAGACTGAAGCTTTCTTT

size: -
D: -
J: TRBJ2-1
length: 12
V: TRBV20-1
CDR3: CSARDVGGGQFF
DNA: TGCAGTGCTAGAGATGTAGGCGGCGGGCAGTTCTTC

size: -
D: -
J: TRBJ1-1
length: 13
V: TRBV30
CDR3: CAWSVDTGREAFF
DNA: TGTGCCTGGAGTGTGGACACAGGGCGCGAAGCTTTCTTT

size: -
D: -
J: TRBJ2-3
length: 14
V: TRBV30
CDR3: CAWSVGGTLNTQYF
DNA: TGTGCCTGGAGTGTCGGTGGGACGCTTAATACGCAGTATTTT

size: -
D: -
J: TRBJ2-3
length: 16
V: TRBV2
CDR3: CASTFAEQASTDTQYF
DNA: TGTGCCAGCACCTTTGCGGAACAGGCGAGCACAGATACGCAGTATTTT

size: -
D: -
J: TRBJ2-5
length: 14
V: TRBV20-1
CDR3: CSARVQGYQETQYF
DNA: TGCAGTGCTAGGGTACAGGGCTACCAAGAGACCCAGTACTTC

size: -
D: -
J: TRBJ2-5
length: 14
V: TRBV3-1
CDR3: CASSQMAVQETQYF
DNA: TGTGCCAGCAGCCAAATGGCAGTCCAAGAGACCCAGTACTTC

size: -
D: -
J: TRBJ1-2
length: 16
V: TRBV9
CDR3: CASSAEGDLRLYGYTF
DNA: TGTGCCAGCAGCGCCGAGGGTGACCTGAGGCTCTATGGCTACACCTTC

size: -
D: -
J: TRBJ2-7
length: 15
V: TRBV19
CDR3: CASTAGGSRTYEQYF
DNA: TGTGCCAGTACCGCCGGAGGGTCGCGGACCTACGAGCAGTACTTC

size: -
D: TRBD1
J: TRBJ1-6
length: 14
V: TRBV29-1
CDR3: CSVADGQGNSPLHF
DNA: TGCAGCGTTGCGGACGGACAGGGGAATTCACCCCTCCACTTT

size: -
D: -
J: TRBJ1-5
length: 14
V: TRBV30
CDR3: CAWSIGESNQPQHF
DNA: TGTGCCTGGAGTATAGGGGAGAGCAATCAGCCCCAGCATTTT

size: -
D: -
J: TRBJ1-6
length: 14
V: TRBV5-1
CDR3: CASSLQDFNSPLHF
DNA: TGCGCCAGCAGCTTGCAGGACTTTAATTCACCCCTCCACTTT

size: -
D: -
J: TRBJ1-6
length: 14
V: TRBV27
CDR3: CASSLVTAISPLHF
DNA: TGTGCCAGCAGTTTAGTTACCGCTATCTCACCCCTCCACTTT

size: -
D: TRBD2
J: TRBJ2-1
length: 13
V: TRBV30
CDR3: CAWSGLAGGEQFF
DNA: TGTGCCTGGAGTGGACTAGCGGGGGGTGAGCAGTTCTTC

size: -
D: -
J: TRBJ2-5
length: 13
V: TRBV20-1
CDR3: CSAWAGGGETQYF
DNA: TGCAGTGCTTGGGCCGGGGGCGGAGAGACCCAGTACTTC

size: -
D: TRBD2
J: TRBJ2-2
length: 13
V: TRBV24-1
CDR3: CATSGLAPGELFF
DNA: TGTGCCACCAGCGGACTAGCCCCCGGGGAGCTGTTTTTT